A selection of T cell receptor beta chains follows, all from one sample in a study of blood T cell repertoires in COVID-19. Profiling relied on immunoSEQ multiplex PCR, and the TCRdb table lists in-frame clones only, not all of them. This table holds hundreds of thousands of clones, approximately 90% found once. Sequenced input: PBMCs or T cells enriched from blood (not recorded which). All receptors come from a woman aged 18-29 years who had been exposed to COVID-19. Both conserved end residues are part of each CDR3. A D gene is named only where the DNA matches it firmly. Not all rows give a size; the values are once, few, many and, for expanded clones, a class.

J gene | clone size | V gene | D gene | CDR3 protein | CDR3 DNA
TRBJ1-1 | few | TRBV3-1/TRBV3-2 | TRBD1 | CASSQDGQGFRNTEAFF | TGTGCCAGCAGCCAAGACGGACAGGGGTTCAGGAACACTGAAGCTTTCTTT
TRBJ2-7 | NA | TRBV28 | NA | CASISGESYEQYF | TGTGCCAGCATCTCCGGGGAGAGCTACGAGCAGTACTTC
TRBJ2-5 | NA | TRBV20-1 | TRBD2 | CSASASGGLRETQYF | TGCAGTGCCAGTGCAAGCGGGGGCCTTAGGGAGACCCAGTACTTC
TRBJ2-7 | NA | TRBV7-6 | TRBD1 | CASSRFGTGGVNEQYF | TGTGCCAGCAGCCGATTTGGGACAGGGGGAGTAAACGAGCAGTACTTC
TRBJ2-1 | once | TRBV9 | NA | CASSVVGGAGNEQFF | TGTGCCAGCAGCGTAGTTGGGGGGGCTGGCAATGAGCAGTTCTTC
TRBJ2-5 | NA | TRBV6-5 | TRBD1 | CASTLGQGNQETQYF | TGTGCCAGCACCCTAGGACAGGGGAACCAAGAGACCCAGTACTTC
TRBJ1-4 | NA | TRBV5-1 | NA | CASSLGQTNEKLFF | TGCGCCAGCAGCTTGGGTCAGACAAATGAAAAACTGTTTTTT
TRBJ2-5 | NA | TRBV3-1/TRBV3-2 | NA | CASSQDLRATLGQYF | TGTGCCAGCAGCCAAGATCTCCGAGCGACTTTGGGCCAGTACTTC
TRBJ1-3 | NA | TRBV29-1 | NA | CSVETPTGNTIYF | TGCAGCGTTGAAACACCAACAGGAAACACCATATATTTT
TRBJ1-4 | NA | TRBV28 | NA | CASSLREKLFF | TGTGCCAGCAGTTTGCGAGAAAAACTGTTTTTT
TRBJ2-5 | NA | TRBV11-2 | TRBD2 | CASSLSGGRDQYF | TGTGCCAGCAGCTTGAGCGGGGGGCGGGACCAGTACTTC
TRBJ2-3 | NA | TRBV10-3 | NA | CAITRVIGADTQYF | TGTGCCATCACGAGGGTTATTGGGGCAGATACGCAGTATTTT
TRBJ1-1 | NA | TRBV5-1 | NA | CASSSSTSMNTEAFF | TGCGCCAGCAGCTCGTCGACATCTATGAACACTGAAGCTTTCTTT
TRBJ1-1 | NA | TRBV10-3 | TRBD1 | CAIRNQQGTAEAFF | TGTGCCATCAGAAACCAACAGGGGACCGCTGAAGCTTTCTTT
TRBJ2-3 | NA | TRBV9 | NA | CASRPEVWGTDTQYF | TGTGCCAGCAGGCCGGAGGTCTGGGGCACAGATACGCAGTATTTT
TRBJ1-6 | NA | TRBV19 | TRBD1 | CASRTSPGQGNSPLHF | TGTGCCAGTAGAACTTCTCCGGGACAGGGAAATTCACCCCTCCACTTT
TRBJ2-7 | NA | TRBV15 | TRBD1 | CATSRGGTGSYEQYF | TGTGCCACCAGCAGGGGGGGGACAGGGTCCTACGAGCAGTACTTC
TRBJ2-7 | NA | TRBV5-1 | TRBD2 | CASSSGLVGEQYF | TGCGCCAGCAGCTCCGGACTAGTTGGCGAGCAGTACTTC
TRBJ1-5 | NA | TRBV18 | NA | CASSPPMRGNQPQHF | TGTGCCAGCTCACCCCCTATGAGGGGCAATCAGCCCCAGCATTTT
TRBJ2-1 | NA | TRBV28 | NA | CASSSTPGNEQFF | TGTGCCAGCAGTTCCACCCCGGGCAATGAGCAGTTCTTC
TRBJ1-6 | NA | TRBV27 | NA | CASSPSRRVSYNSPLHF | TGTGCCAGCAGTCCCTCTAGGAGGGTCTCCTATAATTCACCCCTCCACTTT
TRBJ2-2 | NA | TRBV10-3 | TRBD1 | CAISPGTGPTGELFF | TGTGCCATCAGTCCGGGGACAGGCCCCACCGGGGAGCTGTTTTTT
TRBJ1-2 | NA | TRBV25-1 | NA | CASSSGTLYGYTF | TGTGCCAGCAGTTCTGGGACTTTATATGGCTACACCTTC
TRBJ2-5 | once | TRBV21-1 | NA | CASRGTLGGGPVVWETQYF | TGTGCCAGCAGGGGGACCCTTGGGGGGGGTCCTGTGGTGTGGGAGACCCAGTACTTC
TRBJ1-2 | few | TRBV14 | NA | CASSQTGLYGYTF | TGTGCCAGCAGCCAGACAGGCCTCTATGGCTACACCTTC
TRBJ2-4 | NA | TRBV18 | TRBD2 | CASLAGDTRAKNIQYF | TGTGCCAGTCTAGCGGGGGACACTAGAGCCAAAAACATTCAGTACTTC
TRBJ2-7 | NA | TRBV9 | TRBD2 | CASSVGAGVYYEQYF | TGTGCCAGCAGCGTCGGTGCGGGGGTGTACTACGAGCAGTACTTC
TRBJ1-1 | NA | TRBV6-5 | TRBD1 | CASSLDRGGDTEAFF | TGTGCCAGCAGTCTGGACAGGGGCGGGGACACTGAAGCTTTCTTT
TRBJ1-4 | NA | TRBV7-9 | TRBD1 | CASSLRTGGGEKLFF | TGTGCCAGCAGCTTGCGGACAGGGGGAGGTGAAAAACTGTTTTTT
TRBJ2-5 | once | TRBV5-1 | TRBD1 | CASSYGTAETQYF | TGCGCCAGCAGCTATGGGACAGCAGAGACCCAGTACTTC
TRBJ2-5 | NA | TRBV14 | TRBD2 | CASSQGGGGDQETQYF | TGTGCCAGCAGCCAAGGCGGCGGGGGGGACCAAGAGACCCAGTACTTC
TRBJ2-3 | few | TRBV19 | NA | CASSIRRRGPDTQYF | TGTGCCAGTAGTATACGGCGGCGGGGGCCAGATACGCAGTATTTT
TRBJ2-4 | once | TRBV7-2 | TRBD2 | CASSSPSMIAGGAKNIQYF | TGTGCCAGCAGCTCCCCCTCGATGATAGCGGGGGGAGCCAAAAACATTCAGTACTTC
TRBJ1-3 | NA | TRBV20-1 | NA | CSASVGRLSSGNTIYF | TGCAGTGCTAGTGTGGGCAGGCTCTCCTCTGGAAACACCATATATTTT
TRBJ2-7 | NA | TRBV28 | TRBD1 | CASSDQGALYEQYF | TGTGCCAGCAGTGATCAGGGGGCTTTGTACGAGCAGTACTTC
TRBJ1-4 | few | TRBV4-2 | NA | CASSQGQRGEKLFF | TGTGCCAGCAGCCAAGGCCAGCGCGGAGAAAAACTGTTTTTT
TRBJ1-6 | NA | TRBV7-6 | TRBD1 | CASSLGQGSNSPLHF | TGTGCCAGCAGCTTAGGACAGGGTTCCAATTCACCCCTCCACTTT
TRBJ1-2 | NA | TRBV28 | TRBD1 | CASSSKYRGFDYGYTF | TGTGCCAGCAGTTCTAAGTACAGGGGCTTCGACTATGGCTACACCTTC
TRBJ2-5 | once | TRBV29-1 | NA | CTVSEVETQYF | TGCACCGTCTCGGAGGTGGAGACCCAGTACTTC
TRBJ1-6 | few | TRBV9 | NA | CASSADRLSSYNSPLHF | TGTGCCAGCAGCGCCGACAGGCTCAGCTCCTATAATTCACCCCTCCACTTT
TRBJ2-2 | NA | TRBV4-3 | TRBD2 | CASSQEWGLAVGELFF | TGCGCCAGCAGCCAAGAGTGGGGCCTAGCGGTCGGGGAGCTGTTTTTT